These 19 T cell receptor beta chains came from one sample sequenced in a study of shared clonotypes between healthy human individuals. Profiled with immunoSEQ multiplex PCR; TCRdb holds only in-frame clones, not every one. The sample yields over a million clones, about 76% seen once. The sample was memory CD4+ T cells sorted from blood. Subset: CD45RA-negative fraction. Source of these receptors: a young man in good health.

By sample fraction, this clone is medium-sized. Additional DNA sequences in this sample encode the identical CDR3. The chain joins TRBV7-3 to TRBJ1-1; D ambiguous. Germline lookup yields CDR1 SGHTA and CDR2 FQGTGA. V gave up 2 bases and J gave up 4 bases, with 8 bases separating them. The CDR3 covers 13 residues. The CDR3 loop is CASSLGEGTEAFF. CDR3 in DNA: TGTGCCAGCAGCTTAGGAGAAGGCACTGAAGCTTTCTTT.

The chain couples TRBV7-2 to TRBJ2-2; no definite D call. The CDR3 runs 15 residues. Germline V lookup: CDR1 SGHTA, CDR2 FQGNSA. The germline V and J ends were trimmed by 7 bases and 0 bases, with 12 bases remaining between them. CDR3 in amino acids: CASTLAVTNTGELFF. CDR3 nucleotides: TGTGCCAGCACCTTGGCGGTTACGAACACCGGGGAGCTGTTTTTT.

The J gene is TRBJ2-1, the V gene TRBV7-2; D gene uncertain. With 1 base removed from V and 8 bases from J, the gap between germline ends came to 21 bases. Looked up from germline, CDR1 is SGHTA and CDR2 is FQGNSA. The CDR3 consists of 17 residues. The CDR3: CASSLVVNLGSGHEQFF. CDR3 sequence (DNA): TGTGCCAGCAGCTTAGTCGTTAACCTAGGGTCCGGCCATGAGCAGTTCTTC.

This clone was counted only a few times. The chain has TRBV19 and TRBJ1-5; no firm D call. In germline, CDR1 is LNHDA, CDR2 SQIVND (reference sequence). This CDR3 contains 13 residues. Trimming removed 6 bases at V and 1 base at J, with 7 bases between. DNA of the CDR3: TGTGCCAGTAGGTGGGGAAGCAATCAGCCCCAGCATTTT. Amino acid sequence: CASRWGSNQPQHF.

CDR3 region: CACPLREDFMNTEAFF. The CDR3 bases are TGCGCGTGTCCGCTAAGGGAGGATTTCATGAACACTGAAGCTTTCTTT. The rearrangement links TRBV5-1 to TRBJ1-1; D is unclear. Per germline, CDR1 SGHRS and CDR2 YFSETQ. CDR3 length: 16 amino acids.

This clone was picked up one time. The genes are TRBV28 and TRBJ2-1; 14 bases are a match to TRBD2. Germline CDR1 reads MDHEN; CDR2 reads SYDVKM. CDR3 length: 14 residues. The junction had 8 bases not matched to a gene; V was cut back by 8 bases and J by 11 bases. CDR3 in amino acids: CASGTSGGLEKQFF. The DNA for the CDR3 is TGTGCCAGCGGGACTAGCGGGGGCCTTGAAAAGCAGTTCTTC.

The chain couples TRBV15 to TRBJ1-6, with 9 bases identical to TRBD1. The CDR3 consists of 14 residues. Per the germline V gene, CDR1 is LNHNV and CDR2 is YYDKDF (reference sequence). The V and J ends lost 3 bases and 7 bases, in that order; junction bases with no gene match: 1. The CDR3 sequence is CATSSGTGNSPLHF. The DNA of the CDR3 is TGTGCCACCAGCAGCGGGACAGGGAATTCACCCCTCCACTTT.

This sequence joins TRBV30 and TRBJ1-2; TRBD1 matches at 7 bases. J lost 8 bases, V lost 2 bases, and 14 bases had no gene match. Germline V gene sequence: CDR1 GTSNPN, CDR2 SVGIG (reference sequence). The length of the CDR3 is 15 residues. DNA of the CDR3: TGTGCCTGGAGTACGAAGCCAGGGGGGATATCGGGCTACACCTTC. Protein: CAWSTKPGGISGYTF.

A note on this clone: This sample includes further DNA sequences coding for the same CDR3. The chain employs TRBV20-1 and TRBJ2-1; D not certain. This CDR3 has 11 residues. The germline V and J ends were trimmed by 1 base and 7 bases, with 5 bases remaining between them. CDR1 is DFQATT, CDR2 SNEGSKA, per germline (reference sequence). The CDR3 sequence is CSARGRNEQFF. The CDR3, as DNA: TGCAGTGCTAGAGGGCGAAATGAGCAGTTCTTC.

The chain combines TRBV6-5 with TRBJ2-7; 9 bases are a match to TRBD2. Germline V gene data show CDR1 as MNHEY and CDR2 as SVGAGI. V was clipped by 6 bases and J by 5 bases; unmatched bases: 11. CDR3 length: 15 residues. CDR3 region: CASSSTGLALHEQYF. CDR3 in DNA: TGTGCCAGCAGCTCAACGGGACTAGCTCTCCACGAGCAGTACTTC.

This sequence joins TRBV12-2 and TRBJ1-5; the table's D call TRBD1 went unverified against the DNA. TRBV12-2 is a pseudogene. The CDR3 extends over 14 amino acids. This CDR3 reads CASRSYRADQPQHF. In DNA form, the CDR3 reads TGTGCAAGTCGATCATACAGGGCGGATCAGCCCCAGCATTTT.

For the CDR3, the DNA is TGTGCCAGCAGCAATATCGTTTCGGGCACCGGGGAGCTGTTTTTT. This sequence encodes CASSNIVSGTGELFF. The V call is TRBV5-5, the J call TRBJ2-2, with D unclear. The CDR3 is made up of 15 amino acids. Germline V gene lookup returns CDR1 SGHKS and CDR2 YYEKEE (reference sequence). Trimming cost V 4 bases and J 4 bases, with 14 bases left between them.

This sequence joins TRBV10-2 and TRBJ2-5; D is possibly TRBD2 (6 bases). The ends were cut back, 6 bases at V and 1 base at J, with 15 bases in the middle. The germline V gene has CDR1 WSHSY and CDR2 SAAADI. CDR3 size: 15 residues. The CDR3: CASSETFGGQETQYF. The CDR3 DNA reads TGCGCCAGCAGCGAGACTTTCGGGGGCCAAGAGACCCAGTACTTC.

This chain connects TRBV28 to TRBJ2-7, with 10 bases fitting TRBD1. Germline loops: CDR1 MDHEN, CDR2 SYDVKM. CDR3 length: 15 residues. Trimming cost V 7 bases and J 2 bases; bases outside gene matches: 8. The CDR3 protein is CASIETGGLPYEQYF. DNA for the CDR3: TGTGCCAGCATCGAGACAGGGGGCCTTCCCTACGAGCAGTACTTC.

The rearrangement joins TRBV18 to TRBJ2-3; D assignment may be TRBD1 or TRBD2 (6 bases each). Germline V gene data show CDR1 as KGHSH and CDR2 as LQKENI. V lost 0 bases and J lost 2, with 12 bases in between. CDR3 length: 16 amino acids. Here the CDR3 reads CASSPPGGSFTDTQYF. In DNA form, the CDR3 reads TGTGCCAGCTCACCACCGGGGGGCTCTTTCACAGATACGCAGTATTTT.

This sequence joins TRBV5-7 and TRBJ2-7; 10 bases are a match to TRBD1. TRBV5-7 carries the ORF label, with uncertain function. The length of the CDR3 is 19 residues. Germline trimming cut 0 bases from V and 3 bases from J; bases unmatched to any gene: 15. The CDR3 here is CASSLDLDSGGDRGYEQYF. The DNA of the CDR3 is TGTGCCAGCAGCTTGGATTTAGACTCAGGGGGGGACAGGGGCTACGAGCAGTACTTC.

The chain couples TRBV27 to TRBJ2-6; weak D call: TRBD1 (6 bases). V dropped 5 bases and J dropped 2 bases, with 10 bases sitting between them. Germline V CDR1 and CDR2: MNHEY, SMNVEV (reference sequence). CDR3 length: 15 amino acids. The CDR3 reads CASSRDKAGANVLTF. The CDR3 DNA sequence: TGTGCCAGCAGTAGGGACAAAGCTGGGGCCAACGTCCTGACTTTC.

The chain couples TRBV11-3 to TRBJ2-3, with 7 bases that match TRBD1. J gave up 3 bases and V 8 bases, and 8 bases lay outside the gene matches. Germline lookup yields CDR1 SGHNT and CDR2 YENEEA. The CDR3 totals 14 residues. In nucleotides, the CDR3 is TGTGCCAGCGGCCAGGACAGGCGAACAGATACGCAGTATTTT. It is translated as CASGQDRRTDTQYF.

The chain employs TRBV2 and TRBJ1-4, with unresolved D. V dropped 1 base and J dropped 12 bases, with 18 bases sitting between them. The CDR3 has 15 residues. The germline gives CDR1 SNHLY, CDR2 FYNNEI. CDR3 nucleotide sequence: TGTGCCAGCAGTGAAGGGTGGGCGGAACTCAGTCAACTGTTTTTT. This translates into CASSEGWAELSQLFF.